This record covers a single TCR beta chain. Its antigen is still unknown. This record comes from a study of cytomegalovirus exposure and HLA in healthy donors. The study, taken as a whole, reports: According to a subsequent analysis, TCR clusters identified in the first cohort showed a tendency to co-occur across the 120 or so validation repertoires.

This CDR3 region has 16 residues. CDR1 is GTSNPN and CDR2 is SVGIG in the germline V gene (reference sequence). J gave up 1 base and V 2 bases, and 5 bases lay outside the gene matches. Data came from immunoSEQ multiplex PCR; TCRdb stores just in-frame clones and leaves some out. The table has 110,000 to 150,000 clones, approximately 94% seen once; the top ten hold 1.8%. The receptor's source is a man aged 18 to 29 in good health and CMV-seropositive. The specimen sequenced was PBMCs. The chain carries TRBV30 and TRBJ2-3; TRBD2 aligns across 11 bases. The CDR3 loop is CAWSSGTSGGTDTQYF. The CDR3 nucleotides are TGTGCCTGGAGTAGCGGGACTAGCGGAGGCACAGATACGCAGTATTTT. Using reference TRBV30 and TRBJ2-3 for the parts outside the CDR3, the full variable domain is SQTIHQWPATLVQPVGSPLSLECTVEGTSNPNLYWYRQAAGRGLQLLFYSVGIGQISSEVPQNLSASRPQDRQFILSSKKLLLSDSGFYLCAWSSGTSGGTDTQYFGPGTRLTVL.